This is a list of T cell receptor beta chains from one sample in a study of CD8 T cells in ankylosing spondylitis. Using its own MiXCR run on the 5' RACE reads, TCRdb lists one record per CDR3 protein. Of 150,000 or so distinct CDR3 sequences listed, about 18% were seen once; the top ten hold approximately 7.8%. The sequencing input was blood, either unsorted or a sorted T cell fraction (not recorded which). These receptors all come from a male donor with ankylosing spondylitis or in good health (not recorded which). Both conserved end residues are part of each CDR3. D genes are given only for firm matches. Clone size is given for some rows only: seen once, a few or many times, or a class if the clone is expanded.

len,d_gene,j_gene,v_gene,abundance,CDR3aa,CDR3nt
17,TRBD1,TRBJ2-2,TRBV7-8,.,CASSPLTGTGGTGELFF,TGTGCCAGCAGCCCCTTAACCGGGACAGGGGGGACCGGGGAGCTGTTTTTT
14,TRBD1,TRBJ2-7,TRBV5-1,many,CASSLGQGGYEQYF,TGCGCCAGCAGCTTGGGACAGGGGGGCTACGAGCAGTACTTC
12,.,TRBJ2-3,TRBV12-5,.,CASGYRIDTQYF,TGTGCTAGTGGTTACCGGATAGATACGCAGTATTTT
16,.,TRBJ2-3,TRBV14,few,CASSQIGGPSTDTQYF,TGTGCCAGCAGCCAAATCGGGGGGCCTAGCACAGATACGCAGTATTTT
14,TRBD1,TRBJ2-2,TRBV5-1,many,CASSLDRAPGELFF,TGCGCCAGCAGCCTGGACAGGGCTCCCGGGGAGCTGTTTTTT
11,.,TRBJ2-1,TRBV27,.,CASRGTQEQFF,TGTGCCAGCAGGGGGACTCAGGAGCAGTTCTTC
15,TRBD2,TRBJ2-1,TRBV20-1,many,CSASPVTSGRNEQFF,TGCAGTGCTTCGCCCGTGACTAGCGGGAGAAATGAGCAGTTCTTC
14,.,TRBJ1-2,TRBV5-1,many,CASSFDSPNYGYTF,TGCGCCAGCAGCTTCGACAGCCCGAACTATGGCTACACCTTC
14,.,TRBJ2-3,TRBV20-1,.,CSARGGEGTDTQYF,TGCAGTGCCCGAGGAGGGGAGGGCACAGATACGCAGTATTTT
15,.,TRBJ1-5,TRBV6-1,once,CASSPGLWRNQPQHF,TGTGCCAGCAGTCCGGGGTTGTGGAGAAATCAGCCCCAGCATTTT
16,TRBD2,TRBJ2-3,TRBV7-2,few,CASSFTRGSGRDTQYF,TGTGCCAGCAGCTTTACCCGAGGTAGCGGGAGGGATACGCAGTATTTT
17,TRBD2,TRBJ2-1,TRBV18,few,CASSPIAGTSGNNEQFF,TGTGCCAGCTCACCAATCGCCGGGACTAGCGGGAACAATGAGCAGTTCTTC
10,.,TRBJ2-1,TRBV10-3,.,CATYLNEQFF,TGTGCCACCTACCTAAATGAGCAGTTCTTC
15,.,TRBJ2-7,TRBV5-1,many,CASSLRQASSYEQYF,TGCGCCAGCAGCTTAAGACAGGCCTCTTCCTACGAGCAGTACTTC
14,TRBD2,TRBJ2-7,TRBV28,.,CASRGLAGSYEQYF,TGTGCCAGTAGAGGACTAGCGGGATCCTACGAGCAGTACTTC
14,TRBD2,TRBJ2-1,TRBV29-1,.,CSVLTSGPYNEQFF,TGCAGCGTCCTGACTAGCGGGCCTTACAATGAGCAGTTCTTC
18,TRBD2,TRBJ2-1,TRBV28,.,CASSLVSRGLAGGYEQFF,TGTGCCAGCAGTTTAGTCTCTCGGGGTCTAGCGGGAGGGTATGAGCAGTTCTTC
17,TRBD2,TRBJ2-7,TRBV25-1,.,CASSGTFTSGREYEQYF,TGTGCCAGCAGTGGTACCTTCACTAGCGGGAGGGAGTACGAGCAGTACTTC
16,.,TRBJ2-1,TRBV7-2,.,CASSLAGVGAYNEQFF,TGTGCCAGCAGCTTAGCGGGAGTCGGGGCCTACAATGAGCAGTTCTTC
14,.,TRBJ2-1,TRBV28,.,CASSRAGDYNEQFF,TGTGCCAGCAGCCGCGCAGGGGACTACAATGAGCAGTTCTTC
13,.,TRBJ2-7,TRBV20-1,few,CSARTRAMREQYF,TGCAGTGCTAGGACTAGGGCTATGCGGGAGCAGTACTTC
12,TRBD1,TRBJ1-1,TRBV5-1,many,CASGQESPEAFF,TGCGCCAGTGGACAGGAAAGTCCTGAAGCTTTCTTT
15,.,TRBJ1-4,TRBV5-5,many,CASSLAGGAREKLFF,TGTGCCAGCAGCTTGGCCGGGGGGGCACGTGAAAAACTGTTTTTT
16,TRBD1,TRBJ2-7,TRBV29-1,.,CSAARGQGSPFYEQYF,TGCAGCGCCGCAAGGGGACAGGGGTCCCCTTTCTACGAGCAGTACTTC
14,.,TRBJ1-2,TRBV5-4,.,CANSLDKINYGYTF,TGTGCCAACAGCTTGGACAAAATTAACTATGGCTACACCTTC
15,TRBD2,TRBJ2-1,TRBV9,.,CASSVVGAGEGEQFF,TGTGCCAGCAGCGTAGTGGGAGCGGGAGAGGGTGAGCAGTTCTTC
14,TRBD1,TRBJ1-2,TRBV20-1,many,CSAREGAANYGYTF,TGCAGTGCTAGGGAGGGGGCGGCTAACTATGGCTACACCTTC
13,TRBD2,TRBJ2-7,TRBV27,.,CASRLAGGLEQYF,TGTGCCAGCAGACTAGCGGGAGGGCTCGAGCAGTACTTC
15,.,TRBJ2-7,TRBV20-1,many,CSARGALVSRYEQYF,TGCAGTGCTAGAGGAGCACTAGTAAGTAGGTACGAGCAGTACTTC
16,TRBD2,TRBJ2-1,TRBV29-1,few,CSVVLAGGPSYNEQFF,TGCAGCGTTGTGCTAGCGGGAGGGCCGTCCTACAATGAGCAGTTCTTC
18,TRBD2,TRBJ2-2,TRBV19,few,CASTTSELAGMVGGELFF,TGTGCCAGTACCACCTCGGAGCTAGCGGGAATGGTAGGCGGGGAGCTGTTTTTT
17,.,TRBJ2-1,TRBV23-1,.,CASSHPKGGSLVSEQFF,TGCGCCAGCAGCCACCCAAAGGGAGGTAGTTTAGTGTCAGAGCAGTTCTTC
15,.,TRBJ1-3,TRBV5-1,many,CASSLKYGSGNTIYF,TGCGCCAGCAGCTTGAAATACGGGTCTGGAAACACCATATATTTT
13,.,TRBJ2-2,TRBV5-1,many,CASSSLDSGELFF,TGCGCCAGCAGCTCCCTGGATAGCGGGGAGCTGTTTTTT
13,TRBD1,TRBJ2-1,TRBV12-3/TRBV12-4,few,CASSLGQFNEQFF,TGTGCCAGCAGTTTGGGACAGTTCAATGAGCAGTTCTTC
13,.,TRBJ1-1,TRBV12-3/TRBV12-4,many,CASSLSRGTEAFF,TGTGCCAGCAGTCTATCGAGGGGCACTGAAGCTTTCTTT
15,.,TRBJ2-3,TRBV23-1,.,CASSQWPSQGDTQYF,TGCGCCAGCAGTCAATGGCCTAGCCAAGGGGATACGCAGTATTTT
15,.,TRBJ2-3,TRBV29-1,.,CSVDRALDGADTQYF,TGCAGCGTGGACCGGGCCCTAGATGGGGCAGATACGCAGTATTTT
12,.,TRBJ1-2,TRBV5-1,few,CASSPGAYGYTF,TGCGCCAGCAGCCCGGGGGCGTACGGCTACACCTTC
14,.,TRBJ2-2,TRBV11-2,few,CASSLDASGTKLFF,TGTGCCAGCAGCTTAGATGCCAGTGGGACGAAGCTGTTTTTT
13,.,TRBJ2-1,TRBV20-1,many,CRATDFLIDEQFF,TGCAGGGCGACGGACTTTCTAATCGATGAGCAGTTCTTC
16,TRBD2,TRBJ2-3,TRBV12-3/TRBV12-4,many,CASSAMAGAGTDTQYF,TGTGCCAGCAGTGCCATGGCGGGAGCTGGCACAGATACGCAGTATTTT
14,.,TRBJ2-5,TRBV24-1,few,CATSDSPGGETQYF,TGTGCCACCAGTGATTCCCCGGGGGGCGAGACCCAGTACTTC
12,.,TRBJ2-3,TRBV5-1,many,CASSLASDTQYF,TGCGCCAGCAGCTTGGCCTCAGATACGCAGTATTTT
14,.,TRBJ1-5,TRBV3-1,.,CASSQRDSNQPQHF,TGTGCCAGCAGCCAAAGGGATAGCAATCAGCCCCAGCATTTT
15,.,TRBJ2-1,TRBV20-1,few,CSARDGSGDLDEQFF,TGCAGTGCTAGAGATGGATCGGGAGATCTCGATGAGCAGTTCTTC
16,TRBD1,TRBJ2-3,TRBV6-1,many,CASSEPDRGGTDTQYF,TGTGCCAGCAGTGAACCGGACAGGGGAGGCACAGATACGCAGTATTTT
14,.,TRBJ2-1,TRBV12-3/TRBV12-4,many,CASSRTEAYNEQFF,TGTGCCAGCAGTCGGACAGAAGCCTACAATGAGCAGTTCTTC
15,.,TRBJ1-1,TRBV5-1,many,CASSARVTENTEAFF,TGCGCCAGCAGCGCAAGGGTGACAGAGAACACTGAAGCTTTCTTT